These 14 T cell receptor beta chains were sequenced from one sample in a study of blood T cell repertoires in COVID-19. The protocol was immunoSEQ multiplex PCR, while the TCRdb copy is restricted to in-frame clones and leaves out a portion. The data show hundreds of thousands of clones, with approximately 90% seen just once and just over 0.7% held by the top ten. The source material was peripheral blood. All receptors come from a man in his forties or fifties with acute or convalescent COVID-19.

The V and J genes are TRBV6-5 and TRBJ1-1; no clear D gene. Trimming stripped 5 bases from V and 11 bases from J, with 21 bases between. This CDR3 is built from 14 residues. Germline values: CDR1 MNHEY, CDR2 SVGAGI. Written as DNA, the CDR3 is TGTGCCAGCAGTCCTAAAGGACTTTCAGGTGAGGCTTTCTTT. This translates into CASSPKGLSGEAFF.

The V gene is TRBV6-4, the J gene TRBJ2-7; TRBD1 matches at 9 bases. Trimming at V came to 6 bases and at J to 5 bases, leaving 5 bases not matched to a gene. Germline V gene lookup returns CDR1 MRHNA and CDR2 SNTAGT. This CDR3 region has 13 residues. CDR3 sequence reads: CASRPGQGNEQYF. In nucleotides, the CDR3 is TGTGCCAGCAGACCGGGACAGGGTAACGAGCAGTACTTC.

J is TRBJ2-7 and V is TRBV6-5; 9 positions match TRBD2. CDR3 size: 16 residues. V lost 0 bases, J lost 2 bases, and 5 bases stayed unmatched. Germline CDR1 MNHEY, CDR2 SVGAGI. DNA of the CDR3: TGTGCCAGCAGTTACTCGATGGCGGGAGGGCCCTACGAGCAGTACTTC. The encoded protein is CASSYSMAGGPYEQYF.

At least ten counts were recorded for this clone. The chain uses TRBV6-5 and TRBJ1-5; possible D gene TRBD1, 5 bases. The CDR3 totals 15 residues. Germline V gene lookup returns CDR1 MNHEY and CDR2 SVGAGI. V was trimmed by 7 bases and J by 2 bases, leaving 15 bases between them. In DNA form, the CDR3 reads TGTGCCAGCACTTTAAGGTGGGGCGGCAATCAGCCCCAGCATTTT. Encoded protein: CASTLRWGGNQPQHF.

The chain employs TRBV4-2 and TRBJ2-2; 8 bases align to TRBD1. The CDR3 is made up of 17 amino acids. The ends lost 0 bases at V and 7 bases at J; junction bases unmatched: 10. Per the germline V gene, CDR1 is LGHNA and CDR2 is YNFKEQ. This CDR3 reads CASSQDPGQGAIGELFF. The CDR3 DNA is TGTGCCAGCAGCCAAGATCCGGGCCAGGGGGCTATCGGGGAGCTGTTTTTT.

The chain is built from TRBV5-1 and TRBJ2-1, with 11 bases lining up with TRBD2. CDR1 is SGHRS and CDR2 is YFSETQ in the germline V gene. V was pared by 0 bases and J by 1 base, with 0 bases of the junction left unmatched. This CDR3 has 16 amino acids. CDR3 DNA: TGCGCCAGCAGCTTGGGACTAGCGGGGTCCTACAATGAGCAGTTCTTC. It translates to CASSLGLAGSYNEQFF.

J is TRBJ2-7 and V is TRBV6-5, with TRBD1 matching 8 bases. The CDR3 sequence is 15 residues long. Germline V lookup: CDR1 MNHEY, CDR2 SVGAGI. V was clipped by 5 bases and J by 0 bases; unmatched bases: 6. CDR3 DNA sequence: TGTGCCAGCAGTCGCCCCGGACAGGGCTCCTACGAGCAGTACTTC. Residues: CASSRPGQGSYEQYF.

The V gene is TRBV27, the J gene TRBJ1-1, with 7 nucleotides matching TRBD1. The CDR3 is 14 residues long. V shed 4 bases and J 1 base; nucleotides not matched to a gene: 3. Germline V gene lookup returns CDR1 MNHEY and CDR2 SMNVEV (reference sequence). In DNA, the CDR3 is TGTGCCAGCAGTTCTTGGACAGGGAACACTGAAGCTTTCTTT. This codes for CASSSWTGNTEAFF.

This chain joins TRBV27 and TRBJ2-7, with D perhaps matching TRBD2 (6 bases). Germline assignment: CDR1 MNHEY and CDR2 SMNVEV (reference sequence). V was trimmed by 5 bases and J by 2 bases, leaving 10 bases between them. The CDR3 runs to 13 residues. DNA of the CDR3: TGTGCCAGCAGTGGCGCGGGACCCTACGAGCAGTACTTC. Translating it yields CASSGAGPYEQYF.

This rearrangement joins TRBV7-9 to TRBJ2-1; 13 bases agree with TRBD2. CDR3 length equals 19 residues. The J segment lost 7 bases and the V segment lost 6 bases, leaving 18 bases of the junction unmatched. The germline V gene has CDR1 SEHNR and CDR2 FQNEAQ (reference sequence). Here the CDR3 DNA reads TGTGCCAGCAGTTCTTTAGGACTAGCGGGGGTCACTCCCGTTAATGAGCAGTTCTTC. Its protein product is CASSSLGLAGVTPVNEQFF.

This clone has just a few counts. CDR3 region: CASSMGAYDNEKLFF. The CDR3 bases are TGTGCCAGCTCTATGGGGGCCTACGATAATGAAAAACTGTTTTTT. This sequence joins TRBV19 and TRBJ1-4, with D perhaps TRBD1 (6 bases). The germline V gene encodes CDR1 LNHDA and CDR2 SQIVND (reference sequence). The germline V and J ends were trimmed by 9 bases and 4 bases, with 18 bases remaining between them. This CDR3 comprises 15 residues.

This sequence joins TRBV29-1 and TRBJ1-1; a possible D gene is TRBD1 (5 bases). The CDR3 totals 13 residues. Between the trimmed V and J ends, which lost 1 base and 0 bases, there was a span of 6 bases. Germline values: CDR1 SQVTM, CDR2 ANQGSEA. In nucleotides, the CDR3 is TGCAGCGTTGAAGTGACAGTGAACACTGAAGCTTTCTTT. Translation: CSVEVTVNTEAFF. Using reference TRBV29-1 and TRBJ1-1 for the parts outside the CDR3, the full variable domain is SAVISQKPSRDICQRGTSLTIQCQVDSQVTMMFWYRQQPGQSLTLIATANQGSEATYESGFVIDKFPISRPNLTFSTLTVSNMSPEDSSIYLCSVEVTVNTEAFFGQGTRLTVV.

The chain has TRBV15 and TRBJ2-1, with 9 bases aligning to TRBD1. With 5 bases clipped from V and 6 bases from J, the junction kept 2 bases outside the gene matches. CDR1 is LNHNV, CDR2 YYDKDF, per germline (reference sequence). The CDR3 extends over 13 amino acids. For the CDR3, the DNA is TGTGCCACCAGCCGGGACAGGGTCAATGAGCAGTTCTTC. Translation gives CATSRDRVNEQFF. Drawing the rest from reference TRBV15 and TRBJ2-1, the complete variable domain is DAMVIQNPRYQVTQFGKPVTLSCSQTLNHNVMYWYQQKSSQAPKLLFHYYDKDFNNEADTPDNFQSRRPNTSFCFLDIRSPGLGDTAMYLCATSRDRVNEQFFGPGTRLTVL.

In DNA, the CDR3 is TGTGCCAGCAGAACAGGACAGGACCACACTGAAGCTTTCTTT. Residues: CASRTGQDHTEAFF. The chain recombines TRBV6-5 with TRBJ1-1; 7 bases line up with TRBD1. The CDR3 length is 14 residues. CDR1 is MNHEY and CDR2 is SVGAGI in the germline V gene. V was clipped by 6 bases and J by 3 bases; unmatched bases: 7.